This record concerns one T cell receptor beta chain sequence. The antigen is not known. No infections or other immune events were documented during collection. The source of the sample is a study of identifying expanded T cells in peripheral blood. Points from the study as a whole: Across healthy donors, higher total template counts meant significantly greater approximately two-week count variance. About 1.2 clones differed between technical replicates, versus approximately 17 and 20 over time.

Produced via immunoSEQ multiplex PCR; TCRdb's table is partial and in-frame only. Among about 97,000 clones listed, approximately 90% were seen once. From germline, CDR1 is SGHRS and CDR2 YFSETQ. There are 14 residues in the CDR3. V lost 1 base, J lost 4 bases, and 10 bases lay in between. This chain joins TRBV5-1 and TRBJ2-3; no definite D call. This sequence was found in a person aged 18 to 75 in good health. The material sequenced was blood. CDR3 bases: TGCGCCAGCAGCTTGTTTTTACTTGCAGATACGCAGTATTTT. It codes for CASSLFLLADTQYF.